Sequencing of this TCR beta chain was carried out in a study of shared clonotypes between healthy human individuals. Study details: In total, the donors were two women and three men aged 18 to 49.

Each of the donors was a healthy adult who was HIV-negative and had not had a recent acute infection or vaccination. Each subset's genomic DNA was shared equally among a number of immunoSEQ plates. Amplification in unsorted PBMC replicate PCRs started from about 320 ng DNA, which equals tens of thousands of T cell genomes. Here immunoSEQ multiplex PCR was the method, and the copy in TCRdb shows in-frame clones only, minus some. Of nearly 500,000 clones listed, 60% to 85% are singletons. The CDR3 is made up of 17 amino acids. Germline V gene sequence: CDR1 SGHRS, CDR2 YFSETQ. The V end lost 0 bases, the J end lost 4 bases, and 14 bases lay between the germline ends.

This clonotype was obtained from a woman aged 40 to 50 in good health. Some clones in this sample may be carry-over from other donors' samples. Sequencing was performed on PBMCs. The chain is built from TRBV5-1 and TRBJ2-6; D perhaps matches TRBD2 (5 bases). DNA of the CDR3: TGCGCCAGCAGCTTGGCCCCGGCCAGCGGCGGGGCCAACGTCCTGACTTTC. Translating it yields CASSLAPASGGANVLTF.